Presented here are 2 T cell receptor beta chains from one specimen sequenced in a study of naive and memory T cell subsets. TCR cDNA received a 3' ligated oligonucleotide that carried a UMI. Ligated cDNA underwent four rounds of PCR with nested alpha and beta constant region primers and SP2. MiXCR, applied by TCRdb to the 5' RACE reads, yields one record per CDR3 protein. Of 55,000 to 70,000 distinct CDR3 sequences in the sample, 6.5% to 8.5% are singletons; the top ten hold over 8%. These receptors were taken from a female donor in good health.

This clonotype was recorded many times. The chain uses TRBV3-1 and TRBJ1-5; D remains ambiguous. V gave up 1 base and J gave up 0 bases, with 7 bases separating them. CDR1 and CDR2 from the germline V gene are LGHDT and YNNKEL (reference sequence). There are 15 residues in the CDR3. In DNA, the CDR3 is TGTGCCAGCAGCCAAGCTCCGTATAGCAATCAGCCCCAGCATTTT. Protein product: CASSQAPYSNQPQHF. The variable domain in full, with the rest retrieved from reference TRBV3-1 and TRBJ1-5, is DTAVSQTPKYLVTQMGNDKSIKCEQNLGHDTMYWYKQDSKKFLKIMFSYNNKELIINETVPNRFSPKSPDKAHLNLHINSLELGDSAVYFCASSQAPYSNQPQHFGDGTRLSIL.

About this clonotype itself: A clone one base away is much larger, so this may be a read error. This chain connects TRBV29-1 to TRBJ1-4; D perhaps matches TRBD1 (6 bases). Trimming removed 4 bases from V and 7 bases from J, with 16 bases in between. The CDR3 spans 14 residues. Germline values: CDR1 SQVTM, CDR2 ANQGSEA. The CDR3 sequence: CSVGVGTRGEKLFF. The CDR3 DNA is TGCAGCGTTGGAGTTGGGACACGGGGTGAAAAACTGTTTTTT.